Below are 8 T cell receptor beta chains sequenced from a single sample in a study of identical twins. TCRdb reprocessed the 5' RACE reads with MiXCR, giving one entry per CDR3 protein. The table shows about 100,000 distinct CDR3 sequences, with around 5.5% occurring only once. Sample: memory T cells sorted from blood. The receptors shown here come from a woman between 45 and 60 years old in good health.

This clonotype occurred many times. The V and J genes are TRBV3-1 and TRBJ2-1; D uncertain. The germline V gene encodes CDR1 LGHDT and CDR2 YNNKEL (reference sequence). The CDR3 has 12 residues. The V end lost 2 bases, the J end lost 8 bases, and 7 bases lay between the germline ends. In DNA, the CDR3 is TGTGCCAGCAGCCAACTCAAGTATGAGCAGTTCTTC. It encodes CASSQLKYEQFF.

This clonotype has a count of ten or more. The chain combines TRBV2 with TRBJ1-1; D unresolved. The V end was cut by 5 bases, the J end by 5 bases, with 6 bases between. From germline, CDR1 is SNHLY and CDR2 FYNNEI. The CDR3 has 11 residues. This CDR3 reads CASSLRTEAFF. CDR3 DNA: TGTGCCAGCAGTCTAAGGACTGAAGCTTTCTTT.

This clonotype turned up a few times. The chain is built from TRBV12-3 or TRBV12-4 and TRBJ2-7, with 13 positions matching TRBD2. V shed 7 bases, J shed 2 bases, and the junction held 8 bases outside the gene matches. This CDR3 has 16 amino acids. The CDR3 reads CASTSTSGRSAYEQYV. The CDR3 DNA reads TGTGCCAGCACATCGACTAGCGGGAGGTCCGCCTACGAGCAGTACGTC.

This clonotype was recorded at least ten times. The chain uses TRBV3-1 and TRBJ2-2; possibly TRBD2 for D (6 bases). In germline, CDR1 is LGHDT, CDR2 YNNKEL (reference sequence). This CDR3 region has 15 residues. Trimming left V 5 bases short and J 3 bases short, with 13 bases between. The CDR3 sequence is CASSATRIDTGELFF. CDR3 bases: TGTGCCAGCAGCGCGACTAGAATTGACACCGGGGAGCTGTTTTTT.

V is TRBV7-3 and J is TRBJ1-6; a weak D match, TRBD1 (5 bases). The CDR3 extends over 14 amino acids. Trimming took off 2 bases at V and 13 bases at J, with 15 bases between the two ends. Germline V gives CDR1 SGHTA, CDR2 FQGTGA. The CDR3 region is CASSLGGDGAPLHF. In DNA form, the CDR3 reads TGTGCCAGCAGCTTAGGAGGAGACGGGGCGCCCCTCCACTTT.

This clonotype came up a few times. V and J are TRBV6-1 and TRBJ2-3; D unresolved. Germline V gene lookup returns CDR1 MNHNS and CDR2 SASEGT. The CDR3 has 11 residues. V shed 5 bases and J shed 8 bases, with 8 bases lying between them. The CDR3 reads CASSFLGTQYF. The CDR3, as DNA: TGTGCCAGCAGTTTTCTGGGTACGCAGTATTTT.

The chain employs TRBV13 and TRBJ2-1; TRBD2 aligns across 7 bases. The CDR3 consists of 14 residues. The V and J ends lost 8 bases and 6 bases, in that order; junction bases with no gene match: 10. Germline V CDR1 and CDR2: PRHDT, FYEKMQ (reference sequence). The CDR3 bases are TGTGCCAGCGGGAGGGCGGCGGGCCCCAATGAGCAGTTCTTC. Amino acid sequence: CASGRAAGPNEQFF.

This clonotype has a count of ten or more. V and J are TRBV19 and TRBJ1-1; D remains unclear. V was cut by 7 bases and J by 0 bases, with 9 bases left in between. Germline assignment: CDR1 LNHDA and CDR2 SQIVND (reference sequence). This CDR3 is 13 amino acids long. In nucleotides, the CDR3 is TGTGCCAGTACCCCTAACCTGAACACTGAAGCTTTCTTT. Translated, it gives CASTPNLNTEAFF.